This T cell receptor (beta chain) emerged from a study of patients and donors after allogeneic stem cell transplantation. TCRdb reprocessed the RT-PCR reads via MiXCR and lists one record per CDR3 protein. The profile shows fewer than 60,000 distinct CDR3 sequences, 10% to 15% of them singletons. The CDR3 is 15 amino acids. V lost 5 bases and J lost 3; bases outside the gene matches: 6. The chain couples TRBV12-3 or TRBV12-4 to TRBJ2-3, with 9 bases that match TRBD2. This TCR came from a human donor who was either an allogeneic HSCT recipient or a stem cell or donor lymphocyte infusion donor (not recorded which). It is not recorded whose cells these are; they may come from a transplant donor. The sequenced material came from blood, either unsorted or a sorted T cell fraction (not recorded which). In nucleotides, the CDR3 is TGTGCCAGCAGTCCGACTAGCGGCCGGACAGATACGCAGTATTTT. Translation: CASSPTSGRTDTQYF.